This TCR beta chain was found in a study of T cell responses to AZD1222 COVID-19 vaccine. Study-level findings and limits: The study found vaccine-associated CD4 TCRs spanning spike, dominant at 160-218 and 743-854. The donor cohort was predominantly white British with a female majority, and clonal diversity may have been underestimated. Nearly half of spike-specific TCRs reportedly target variant regions that are unmutated in the B.1.351 and B.1.1.7 variants.

Assay: immunoSEQ multiplex PCR; the TCRdb copy retains only in-frame clones and omits some. Among roughly 150,000 clones listed, less than 95% were seen once. The CDR3 totals 13 residues. The germline V gene encodes CDR1 SGHRS and CDR2 YFSETQ. Trimming left V 4 bases short and J 1 base short, with 6 bases between. Comment on this clone: The antigen is not known.

The sequence derives from an adult who received the AZD1222 COVID-19 vaccine. The starting material was peripheral blood, obtained 28 days after the second AZD1222 dose. The chain employs TRBV5-1 and TRBJ1-5; no reliable D call. This chain's CDR3 is CASSPDSNQPQHF. CDR3 nucleotide sequence: TGCGCCAGCAGCCCGGACAGCAATCAGCCCCAGCATTTT.